Listed below are T cell receptor beta chains from one sample, sequenced in a study of cytomegalovirus exposure and HLA in healthy donors. The repertoire was sequenced with immunoSEQ multiplex PCR; TCRdb's copy has only in-frame clones and lacks some. Altogether roughly 160,000 clones are present, roughly 85% being singletons, with the ten largest covering around an eighth. Sequencing was performed on PBMCs. These receptors came from a middle-aged man in good health and CMV-seropositive. The CDR3 runs from the conserved cysteine through the conserved F or W. The D gene is left open where the match is weak. Rows give clone size only sometimes, using once, few, many, or a class for an expanded clone.

V gene,D gene,J gene,clone size,CDR3 DNA,CDR3 protein
TRBV7-9,.,TRBJ1-1,.,TGTGCCAGCAGCTTAGGTCAGGAAGTAACTGAAGCTTTCTTT,CASSLGQEVTEAFF
TRBV28,.,TRBJ2-1,.,TGTGCCAGCAGTTTATTCAAGACGGGGAGCTCCTACAATGAGCAGTTCTTC,CASSLFKTGSSYNEQFF
TRBV27,TRBD1,TRBJ1-2,.,TGTGCCAGCAGTAGTTTAGCCTTGACAGGGGTTTATGGCTACACCTTC,CASSSLALTGVYGYTF
TRBV7-2,.,TRBJ2-6,.,TGTGCCAGCAGCTTAGTCGGGTCCCCTGGGGCCAACGTCCTGACTTTC,CASSLVGSPGANVLTF
TRBV11-2,.,TRBJ1-2,.,TGTGCCAGCAGCCCAATACCGAACAGGCACGGCTACACCTTC,CASSPIPNRHGYTF
TRBV13,TRBD1,TRBJ2-3,once,TGTGCCAGCAGCTCTGGAGGTAGGACAGGGGAGCAGTATTTT,CASSSGGRTGEQYF
TRBV4-1,.,TRBJ1-1,once,TGCGCCAGCAGCCAAAACCCAGGCAACACTGAAGCTTTCTTT,CASSQNPGNTEAFF
TRBV7-9,.,TRBJ2-1,.,TGTGCCAGCAGCTTAGTACAGGGACGAGGGCATGAGCAGTTCTTC,CASSLVQGRGHEQFF
TRBV28,.,TRBJ2-7,.,TGTGCCAGCAGTTCGCCGACGGGATACTACGAGCAGTACTTC,CASSSPTGYYEQYF
TRBV4-1,.,TRBJ1-6,.,TGCGCCAGCAGCCAAGCGGGACAAGGAAATTCACCCCTCCACTTT,CASSQAGQGNSPLHF
TRBV7-9,.,TRBJ2-3,.,TGTGCCAGCAGCTTAGCGGGACTGGAGGCAGATACGCAGTATTTT,CASSLAGLEADTQYF
TRBV6-5,TRBD2,TRBJ2-1,.,TGTGCCAGCAGTTACAACCGGGGGGGGAGTAATGAGCAGTTCTTC,CASSYNRGGSNEQFF
TRBV7-9,.,TRBJ2-7,.,TGTGCCAGCAGCTTCGGGGTTGAGCAGTACTTC,CASSFGVEQYF
TRBV5-1,.,TRBJ2-5,.,TGCGCCAGCAGCGAAGGGACTCCACAGCCCCCGGGGACCCAGTACTTC,CASSEGTPQPPGTQYF
TRBV7-2,TRBD1,TRBJ2-3,.,TGTGCCAGCAACAACGCGGGGAACAGGGGGACAGATACGCAGTATTTT,CASNNAGNRGTDTQYF
TRBV5-1,TRBD1,TRBJ2-2,.,TGCGCCAGCAGCAAGGGGTCAGGGGGCGCGGGAACCGGGGAGCTGTTTTTT,CASSKGSGGAGTGELFF
TRBV5-6,TRBD1,TRBJ2-7,.,TGTGCCAGCAGCTCCACAGGGGAGAGCACCTACGAGCAGTACTTC,CASSSTGESTYEQYF
TRBV5-1,.,TRBJ2-2,once,TGCGCCAGCAGCTTCGGACGGGACTCTAGGGCCGGGGAGCTGTTTTTT,CASSFGRDSRAGELFF
TRBV5-1,TRBD1,TRBJ2-3,.,TGCGCCAGCAGCTTGATAGACAGGGGTAGTACAGATACGCAGTATTTT,CASSLIDRGSTDTQYF
TRBV25-1,.,TRBJ2-3,few,TGTGCCAGCAGTGGGTCCAGGGGGGTTAGCACAGATACGCAGTATTTT,CASSGSRGVSTDTQYF
TRBV5-1,TRBD1,TRBJ1-3,.,TGCGCCAGCAGCGCCGGGACAGCGAGCCCAGGAGACACCATATATTTT,CASSAGTASPGDTIYF
TRBV6-1,.,TRBJ1-1,few,TGTGCCAGCACCGGAACAGCAGAAGCTTTCTTT,CASTGTAEAFF
TRBV7-2,TRBD1,TRBJ1-4,.,TGTGCCAGCAGCAATTTTCCGGGACAGAAAAATGAAAAACTGTTTTTT,CASSNFPGQKNEKLFF
TRBV5-1,.,TRBJ2-3,.,TGCGCCAGCAGCTCGGGGGACACAGATACGCAGTATTTT,CASSSGDTDTQYF
TRBV6-1,.,TRBJ1-3,once,TGTGCCAGCGATAGAACAGGATACGGAAACACCATATATTTT,CASDRTGYGNTIYF
TRBV7-9,.,TRBJ1-3,.,TGTGCCAGCAGCTTAACAGCGGGAGTCTCTGGAAACACCATATATTTT,CASSLTAGVSGNTIYF
TRBV19,TRBD1,TRBJ1-5,few,TGTGCCAGTAGATGGGCGACAGGGCCAAACAATCAGCCCCAGCATTTT,CASRWATGPNNQPQHF
TRBV7-9,.,TRBJ1-2,.,TGTGCCAGCAGCTTAGGAGTTTACTATGGCTACACCTTC,CASSLGVYYGYTF
TRBV5-1,TRBD1,TRBJ2-2,.,TGCGCCAGCAGCTGGACAGGGCCCCTAGGGAGGGAGCTGTTTTTT,CASSWTGPLGRELFF
TRBV5-5,TRBD1,TRBJ1-2,.,TGTGCCAGCAGCTTGACAGGGGCCGACTATGGCTACACCTTC,CASSLTGADYGYTF
TRBV6-5,TRBD1,TRBJ2-7,.,TGTGCCAGCAGTTACTCGGGACAGGGGGGCTCCTACGAGCAGTACTTC,CASSYSGQGGSYEQYF
TRBV18,.,TRBJ2-5,.,TGTGCCAGCTCACGCTATAGCGGAGAGACCCAGTACTTC,CASSRYSGETQYF
TRBV19,TRBD1,TRBJ1-3,.,TGTGCCAGTAGATCACAGGGGGCCTCCTTTGGAAACACCATATATTTT,CASRSQGASFGNTIYF
TRBV28,TRBD2,TRBJ2-3,once,TGTGCCAGCAGTAACCTTCGGGGGGCGGGGGGTACGCAGTATTTT,CASSNLRGAGGTQYF
TRBV7-2,TRBD1,TRBJ2-2,.,TGTGCCAGCAGCTTAATTACAGGGGACACCGGGGAGCTGTTTTTT,CASSLITGDTGELFF
TRBV6-1,.,TRBJ1-4,.,TGTGCCACCAATGATGGGAGAATCGAAAAACTGTTTTTT,CATNDGRIEKLFF
TRBV6-5,.,TRBJ1-6,.,TGTGCCAGCAGTGGGGGCAGGGTCAATTCACCCCTCCACTTT,CASSGGRVNSPLHF
TRBV11-2,.,TRBJ2-5,once,TGTGCCAGCAGTTACAGGACAACCTACCAAGAGACCCAGTACTTC,CASSYRTTYQETQYF
TRBV4-2,.,TRBJ1-3,.,TGTGCCAGCAGCCAAGGTTCGGGGGGGTCTGGAAACACCATATATTTT,CASSQGSGGSGNTIYF
TRBV10-3,TRBD1,TRBJ1-2,.,TGTGCCATCAGTGAGATGGGACAGGGTGACGGCTACACCTTC,CAISEMGQGDGYTF
TRBV7-9,TRBD1,TRBJ2-2,.,TGTGCCAGCAGCTTTAAGGCGGGACAGGGGAACACCGGGGAGCTGTTTTTT,CASSFKAGQGNTGELFF
TRBV9,TRBD1,TRBJ1-5,.,TGTGCCAGCAGCGCCTCTGGGACAGGGCTGGGGCAGCCCCAGCATTTT,CASSASGTGLGQPQHF
TRBV19,.,TRBJ1-4,once,TGTGCCAGTAGTATTCCAGGGTCTAATGAAAAACTGTTTTTT,CASSIPGSNEKLFF
TRBV16,.,TRBJ1-2,.,TGTGCCAGCAGCCAATACGGCCGACGCGGCTATGGCTACACCTTC,CASSQYGRRGYGYTF
TRBV6-5,TRBD1,TRBJ1-1,few,TGTGCCAGCAGTCAGACAGGGGATACCGAAGCTTTCTTT,CASSQTGDTEAFF
TRBV2,TRBD1,TRBJ2-2,.,TGTGCCAGCAGCGACAGGGTTAGGAACACCGGGGAGCTGTTTTTT,CASSDRVRNTGELFF
TRBV30,TRBD1,TRBJ2-5,few,TGTGCCTGGAGTGTACCTGGGACAGGGAGAGAGACCCAGTACTTC,CAWSVPGTGRETQYF
TRBV19,.,TRBJ2-5,.,TGTGCCACCAGGGGGGTAAAGGACAGACAAGAGACCCAGTACTTC,CATRGVKDRQETQYF
TRBV18,TRBD2,TRBJ2-3,.,TGTGCCAGCTCACCTCCGGGAGGATCAAATACGCAGTATTTT,CASSPPGGSNTQYF
TRBV6-1,TRBD1,TRBJ1-2,.,TGTGCCAGCAGGGATACAGGGGGCAACTATGGCTACACCTTC,CASRDTGGNYGYTF
TRBV9,TRBD1,TRBJ2-2,.,TGTGCCAGCAGCGCCCGGACAGGGAAGAACACCGGGGAGCTGTTTTTT,CASSARTGKNTGELFF
TRBV7-9,TRBD1,TRBJ1-4,.,TGTTCCAGCAGCTTCATAATACAGGGGGCTAATGAAAAACTGTTTTTT,CSSSFIIQGANEKLFF
TRBV28,.,TRBJ1-4,.,TGTGCCAGCAGTTCCTTAGCTAGGAGCCCGTTTTTT,CASSSLARSPFF
TRBV6-4,.,TRBJ1-5,.,TGTGCCAGCAGTCCCCAACCCGGAGCAGGGCAGCCCCAGCATTTT,CASSPQPGAGQPQHF